This is a list of T cell receptor beta chains from one sample in a study of cytomegalovirus exposure and HLA in healthy donors. Measured with immunoSEQ multiplex PCR; TCRdb has only the in-frame clones, and not every one. There are 150,000 to 200,000 clones in the sample; 84% occur only once, and about 0.25% lies in the top ten. The sample taken for sequencing was PBMCs. All receptors derive from a boy aged 5-17 years in good health and CMV-seronegative. Each CDR3 is given with its conserved first and last residue. A D gene is named only where the DNA matches it firmly. Rows give clone size only sometimes, using once, few, many, or a class for an expanded clone.

TRBD2	TRBV11-2	.	TRBJ2-4	CASSSLAGGGDIQYF	TGTGCCAGCAGCTCGTTAGCGGGAGGAGGCGACATTCAGTACTTC
TRBD1	TRBV28	once	TRBJ2-7	CASSSTRDRPYEQYF	TGTGCCAGCAGTTCAACCCGGGACAGGCCCTACGAGCAGTACTTC
TRBD1	TRBV9	.	TRBJ2-7	CASSVGDSREQYF	TGTGCCAGCAGCGTAGGGGACAGCCGCGAGCAGTACTTC
.	TRBV27	.	TRBJ1-3	CASSPRRSGNTIYF	TGTGCCAGCAGTCCTCGGAGAAGTGGAAACACCATATATTTT
TRBD2	TRBV9	.	TRBJ2-7	CASSESGGLYEQYF	TGTGCCAGCAGCGAGTCGGGAGGTCTCTACGAGCAGTACTTC
.	TRBV19	.	TRBJ1-3	CASTNQGYSGNTIYF	TGTGCCAGCACTAATCAAGGATACTCTGGAAACACCATATATTTT
TRBD2	TRBV27	.	TRBJ2-1	CASSQIRLAGETYEQFF	TGTGCCAGCAGCCAGATTCGACTAGCGGGGGAGACGTATGAGCAGTTCTTC
TRBD1	TRBV5-1	.	TRBJ1-1	CASSWGQLMNTEAFF	TGCGCCAGCAGCTGGGGACAGCTAATGAACACTGAAGCTTTCTTT
.	TRBV10-3	.	TRBJ2-7	CATTGKTKLGARYEQYF	TGTGCCACCACAGGGAAGACTAAGTTGGGGGCGCGCTACGAGCAGTACTTC
.	TRBV10-3	few	TRBJ1-1	CATLVNTEAFF	TGTGCCACCCTTGTTAACACTGAAGCTTTCTTT
.	TRBV6-5	.	TRBJ1-2	CASSYQGLTGPDGYTF	TGTGCCAGCAGTTACCAGGGGCTTACGGGGCCGGATGGCTACACCTTC
.	TRBV2	.	TRBJ1-2	CASRDTFYGYTF	TGTGCCAGCAGGGACACTTTCTATGGCTACACCTTC